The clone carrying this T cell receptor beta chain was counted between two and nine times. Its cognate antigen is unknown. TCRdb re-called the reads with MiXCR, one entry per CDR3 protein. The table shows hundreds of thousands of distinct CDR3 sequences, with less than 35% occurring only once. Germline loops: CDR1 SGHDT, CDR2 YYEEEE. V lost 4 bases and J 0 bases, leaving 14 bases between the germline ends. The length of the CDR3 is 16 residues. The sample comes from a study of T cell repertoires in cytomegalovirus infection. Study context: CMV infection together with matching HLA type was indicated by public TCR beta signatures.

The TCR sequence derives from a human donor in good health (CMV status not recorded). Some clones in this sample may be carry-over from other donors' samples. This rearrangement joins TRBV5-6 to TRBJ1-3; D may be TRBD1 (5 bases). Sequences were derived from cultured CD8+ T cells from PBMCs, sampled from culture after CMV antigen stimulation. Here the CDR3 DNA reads TGTGCCAGCAGCAACAGGACGGAAAGCTCTGGAAACACCATATATTTT. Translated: CASSNRTESSGNTIYF.